Shown below are 14 T cell receptor beta chains from a single sample sequenced in a study of identical twins. Via MiXCR, TCRdb re-called the 5' RACE reads, giving one row per CDR3 protein. The sample records roughly 1,500,000 distinct CDR3 sequences, under 35% being singletons. Sequenced sample: cord blood. Receptors originate from a newborn girl in good health.

The chain recombines TRBV3-1 with TRBJ1-5; no definite D call. The germline gives CDR1 LGHDT, CDR2 YNNKEL (reference sequence). The CDR3 has 15 amino acids. Trimming took 1 base from V and 1 from J, leaving 8 bases between them. The CDR3 region is CASSQGQLSNQPQHF. As DNA, the CDR3 is TGTGCCAGCAGCCAAGGCCAGCTCAGCAATCAGCCCCAGCATTTT.

The V gene is TRBV2, the J gene TRBJ2-1; a weak D match, TRBD2 (5 bases). The J call is doubtful: the DNA matches TRBJ2-7 better. In germline, CDR1 is SNHLY, CDR2 FYNNEI. CDR3 length: 14 amino acids. CDR3 DNA sequence: TGTGCCAGCAGTAGCGGACTTAATAACAATGAGCAGTACTTC. Residues: CASSSGLNNNEQYF.

This clonotype was observed a few times. The chain carries TRBV20-1 and TRBJ2-3; 14 bases align to TRBD2. J was trimmed by 7 bases and V by 3 bases; bases with no gene match: 6. The CDR3 totals 15 residues. Looked up from germline, CDR1 is DFQATT and CDR2 is SNEGSKA (reference sequence). The CDR3 coding sequence is TGCAGTGCTAGCCCGACTAGCGGGGGGGTTAATACGCAGTATTTT. Translation: CSASPTSGGVNTQYF.

This clonotype occurred a few times. The chain uses TRBV6-6 and TRBJ1-6; D unclear. V lost 0 bases to trimming and J lost 7 bases, with 7 bases between them. Germline V gene sequence: CDR1 MNHNY, CDR2 SVGAGI (reference sequence). This CDR3 has 14 amino acids. CDR3 DNA sequence: TGTGCCAGCAGTTACTCGTCGGAGAATTCACCCCTCCACTTT. It translates to CASSYSSENSPLHF.

This chain uses TRBV13 with TRBJ2-3; D unclear. This CDR3 has 14 amino acids. The germline V gene has CDR1 PRHDT and CDR2 FYEKMQ (reference sequence). The germline V and J ends were trimmed by 11 bases and 1 base, with 16 bases remaining between them. The CDR3 coding sequence is TGTGCCCTGGGTAGGGCGGTTCGCACAGATACGCAGTATTTT. It translates to CALGRAVRTDTQYF.

The chain couples TRBV3-1 to TRBJ2-1; TRBD2 aligns across 10 bases. CDR3 length equals 16 residues. V was clipped by 3 bases and J by 7 bases; unmatched bases: 9. Germline lookup yields CDR1 LGHDT and CDR2 YNNKEL (reference sequence). The DNA of the CDR3 is TGTGCCAGCAGCCACTTACTAGCGGGACCGAGGAATGAGCAGTTCTTC. It specifies CASSHLLAGPRNEQFF.

In its sample, this clonotype was seen many times. The rearrangement uses TRBV12-3 or TRBV12-4 and TRBJ2-4; weak D call: TRBD1 (5 bases). The CDR3 consists of 16 residues. The V and J ends lost 2 bases and 0 bases respectively, with 11 bases between them. This CDR3 is CASSLRGTLAKNIQYF. The DNA of the CDR3 is TGTGCCAGCAGTTTAAGGGGAACCCTAGCCAAAAACATTCAGTACTTC.

The gene calls are TRBV27 and TRBJ2-1; 9 nucleotides agree with TRBD1. Unmatched junction bases numbered 8, after V lost 4 bases and J lost 10 bases. Germline V gives CDR1 MNHEY, CDR2 SMNVEV (reference sequence). The CDR3 runs to 14 residues. The CDR3 sequence: CASSSPGQGYEQFF. Written as DNA, the CDR3 is TGTGCCAGCAGTTCACCGGGACAGGGATACGAGCAGTTCTTC.

V and J are TRBV21-1 and TRBJ1-5. TRBV21-1 is given as a pseudogene. There are 13 residues in the CDR3. The DNA of the CDR3 is TGTGCCAGCAGCAAAGGACACAATCAGCCCCAGCATTTT. Translating it yields CASSKGHNQPQHF.

This clonotype occurred a few times. V gene TRBV11-2 combines with J gene TRBJ2-7, with 8 nucleotides matching TRBD2. V shed 5 bases and J 4 bases; nucleotides not matched to a gene: 19. The CDR3 totals 18 residues. Germline-derived CDR1 and CDR2 are SGHAT and FQNNGV. The CDR3: CASSPLSPLAGLLYEQYF. CDR3 DNA: TGTGCCAGCAGCCCCCTTTCCCCCTTAGCGGGGCTTTTGTACGAGCAGTACTTC.

This chain connects TRBV5-1 to TRBJ2-5; 8 bases match TRBD2. The J segment lost 11 bases and the V segment lost 1 base, leaving 16 bases of the junction unmatched. The CDR3 is made up of 16 amino acids. The V gene's germline CDR1 is SGHRS and CDR2 YFSETQ. CDR3 sequence (DNA): TGCGCCAGCAGCTTGCGCGGGGGGAGCTCCTACAATGAGCAGTACTTC. Translated, it gives CASSLRGGSSYNEQYF.

The sample holds a few counts of this clonotype. V is TRBV12-3 or TRBV12-4 and J is TRBJ1-1; TRBD1 matches at 7 bases. The CDR3 sequence is 16 residues long. Trimming cost V 3 bases and J 3 bases; bases outside gene matches: 10. The CDR3 spells CASSFPTGLGDTEAFF. CDR3 bases: TGTGCCAGCAGTTTCCCGACAGGGTTAGGTGACACTGAAGCTTTCTTT.

This clonotype was seen only a few times. This chain connects TRBV25-1 to TRBJ1-5, with D maybe TRBD1 (5 bases). Germline V CDR1 and CDR2: MGHDK, SYGVNS. The length of the CDR3 is 14 residues. V lost 6 bases and J 6 bases, leaving 15 bases between the germline ends. Written as DNA, the CDR3 is TGTGCCAGCAGCCCCAGGGCTAGGGGTCAGCCCCAGCATTTT. The encoded protein is CASSPRARGQPQHF.

This chain links TRBV20-1 with TRBJ2-1, with 7 bases identical to TRBD2. V lost 5 bases, J lost 7 bases, and 8 bases stayed unmatched. This CDR3 has 13 amino acids. Germline CDR1 DFQATT, CDR2 SNEGSKA (reference sequence). For the CDR3, the DNA is TGCAGTGCTCCGCGGACTAGTTCGAATGAGCAGTTCTTC. This codes for CSAPRTSSNEQFF.